This T cell receptor (beta chain) was identified during a study of OX40 agonist ivuxolimab in advanced cancers. The germline V gene has CDR1 MDHEN and CDR2 SYDVKM. This CDR3 comprises 16 residues. V lost 1 base, J lost 9 bases, and 16 bases lay in between. Concerning this clone: What it recognizes is unknown.

Clones were read by immunoSEQ multiplex PCR, and TCRdb kept only the in-frame ones, dropping some. This repertoire shows about 80,000 clones, 85% found once; its top ten account for roughly 2.1%. Overall study results and limits: At doses 0.1 to 3.0 mg/kg, CD4+ and CD8+ clones expanded. The specificity for antigen of the expanded peripheral T cells was not determined.

This clonotype was obtained from an adult with an advanced solid tumor such as melanoma, head and neck, liver or kidney cancer. Sequenced material: CD4+ or CD8+ T cells sorted from blood, taken in a trial of the OX40 agonist ivuxolimab. The chain links TRBV28 to TRBJ1-6; D unresolved. CDR3 in amino acids: CASSLFRGERISPLHF. For the CDR3, the DNA is TGTGCCAGCAGTTTATTCCGCGGGGAAAGGATTTCACCCCTCCACTTT.